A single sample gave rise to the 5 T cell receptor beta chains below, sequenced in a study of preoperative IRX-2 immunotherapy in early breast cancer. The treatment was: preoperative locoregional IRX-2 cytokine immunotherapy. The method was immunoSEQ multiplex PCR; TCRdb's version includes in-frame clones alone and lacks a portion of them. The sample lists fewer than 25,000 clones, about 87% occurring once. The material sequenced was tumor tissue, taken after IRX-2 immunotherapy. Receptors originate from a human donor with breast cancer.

For the CDR3, the DNA is TGTGCCACCAGCAGAGACCAAGGGCTGGCGGCCCTATCCTACAATGAGCAGTTCTTC. Protein product: CATSRDQGLAALSYNEQFF. The chain links TRBV15 to TRBJ2-1; D ambiguous. Trimming stripped 0 bases from V and 1 base from J, with 19 bases between. CDR1 is LNHNV and CDR2 is YYDKDF in the germline V gene (reference sequence). This CDR3 is built from 19 residues. Full variable domain (remainder filled in from reference TRBV15 and TRBJ2-1): DAMVIQNPRYQVTQFGKPVTLSCSQTLNHNVMYWYQQKSSQAPKLLFHYYDKDFNNEADTPDNFQSRRPNTSFCFLDIRSPGLGDTAMYLCATSRDQGLAALSYNEQFFGPGTRLTVL.

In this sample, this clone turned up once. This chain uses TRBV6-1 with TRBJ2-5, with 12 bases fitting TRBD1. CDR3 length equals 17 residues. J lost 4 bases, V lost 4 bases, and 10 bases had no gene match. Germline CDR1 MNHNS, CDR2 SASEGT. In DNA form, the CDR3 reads TGTGCCAGCAGTGCCCAACCGGGACAGGGGGCACTAGAGACCCAGTACTTC. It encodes CASSAQPGQGALETQYF.

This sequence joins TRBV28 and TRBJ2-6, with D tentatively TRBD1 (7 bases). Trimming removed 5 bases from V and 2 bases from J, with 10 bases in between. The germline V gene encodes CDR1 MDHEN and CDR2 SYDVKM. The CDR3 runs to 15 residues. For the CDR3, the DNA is TGTGCCAGCAGTATCAGGGGGGCTGGGGCCAACGTCCTGACTTTC. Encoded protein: CASSIRGAGANVLTF.

CDR3 in amino acids: CASSRGDQPQHF. The CDR3 DNA sequence: TGTGCCAGCAGCAGGGGGGATCAGCCCCAGCATTTT. The rearrangement uses TRBV11-2 and TRBJ1-5; the D gene is possibly TRBD1 (6 bases). The CDR3 runs to 12 residues. Deletions cut 5 bases from V and 5 bases from J, with 7 bases between. Per germline, CDR1 SGHAT and CDR2 FQNNGV.

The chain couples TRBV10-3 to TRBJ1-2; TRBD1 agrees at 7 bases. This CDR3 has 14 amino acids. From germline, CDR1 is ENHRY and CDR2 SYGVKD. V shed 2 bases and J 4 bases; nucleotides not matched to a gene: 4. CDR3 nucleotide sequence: TGTGCCATCAGTGAGGCGACAGGGAGCTATGGCTACACCTTC. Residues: CAISEATGSYGYTF.